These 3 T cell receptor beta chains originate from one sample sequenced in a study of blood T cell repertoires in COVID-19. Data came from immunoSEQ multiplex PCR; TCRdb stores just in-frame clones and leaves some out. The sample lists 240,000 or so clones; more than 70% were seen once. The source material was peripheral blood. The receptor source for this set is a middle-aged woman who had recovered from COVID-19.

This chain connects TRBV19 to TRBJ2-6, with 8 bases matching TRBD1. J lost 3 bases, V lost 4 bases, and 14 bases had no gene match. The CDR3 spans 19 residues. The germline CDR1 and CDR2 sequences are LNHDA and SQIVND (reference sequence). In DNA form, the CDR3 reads TGTGCCAGTAGTACCCAAGGACAGGGCCTGTTGGGTGGGGCCAACGTCCTGACTTTC. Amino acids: CASSTQGQGLLGGANVLTF.

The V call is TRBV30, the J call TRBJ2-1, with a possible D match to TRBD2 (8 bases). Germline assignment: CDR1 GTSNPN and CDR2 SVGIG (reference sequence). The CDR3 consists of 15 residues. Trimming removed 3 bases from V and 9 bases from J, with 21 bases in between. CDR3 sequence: CAWSRGASGLPEQFF. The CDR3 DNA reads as TGTGCCTGGAGCAGGGGGGCTAGCGGGTTGCCTGAGCAGTTCTTC.

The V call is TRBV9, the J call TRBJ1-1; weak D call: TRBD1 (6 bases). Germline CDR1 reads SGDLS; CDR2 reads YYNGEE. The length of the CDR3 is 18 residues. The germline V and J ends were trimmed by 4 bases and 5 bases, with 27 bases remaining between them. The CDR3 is CASSPRSGQGLGGTEAFF. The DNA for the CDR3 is TGTGCCAGCAGCCCCCGGTCGGGGCAGGGCCTAGGGGGAACTGAAGCTTTCTTT.